Following are 24 T cell receptor beta chains from one sample sequenced in a study of PD-1 blockade in classical Hodgkin lymphoma. Time point in this sample: cycle 4 day 1 (C4D1), after more than five weeks of nivolumab. Autologous stem cell transplantation was followed by relapse in every patient, and brentuximab vedotin exposure varied. CD4+ T cells were purified from thawed PBMCs by magnetic negative selection. TCRdb's table, derived via immunoSEQ multiplex PCR, lists solely in-frame clones and lacks some. The data contain 25,000 to 35,000 clones, roughly 80% of them singletons. This specimen consisted of CD4+ T cells from blood, obtained before the fourth cycle of nivolumab. All receptors come from a human donor with classical Hodgkin lymphoma.

The DNA for the CDR3 is TGTGCCAGCAGTTACAGCCGGGACAGGGTACGGGAAAAACTGTTTTTT. It translates to CASSYSRDRVREKLFF. This chain joins TRBV6-5 and TRBJ1-4; 9 bases are a match to TRBD1. This CDR3 contains 16 residues. The V and J ends lost 2 bases and 8 bases, in that order; junction bases with no gene match: 9. Germline CDR1 and CDR2: MNHEY and SVGAGI.

The chain joins TRBV12-5 to TRBJ1-5; D ambiguous. This CDR3 contains 12 residues. Trimming left V 3 bases short and J 6 bases short, with 6 bases between. Looked up from germline, CDR1 is LGHNT and CDR2 is FRNRAP. The CDR3 DNA sequence: TGTGCTAGTGGTTTAGAACTTCAGCCCCAGCATTTT. Translated: CASGLELQPQHF. Filled out from reference TRBV12-5 and TRBJ1-5, the complete variable domain reads DARVTQTPRHKVTEMGQEVTMRCQPILGHNTVFWYRQTMMQGLELLAYFRNRAPLDDSGMPKDRFSAEMPDATLATLKIQPSEPRDSAVYFCASGLELQPQHFGDGTRLSIL.

This rearrangement joins TRBV7-3 to TRBJ2-3; D unclear. Germline values: CDR1 SGHTA, CDR2 FQGTGA. The CDR3 runs 13 residues. V lost 1 base to trimming and J lost 4 bases, with 6 bases between them. The CDR3 here is CASSLNRADTQYF. CDR3 coding DNA: TGTGCCAGCAGCTTAAACAGAGCAGATACGCAGTATTTT.

The chain uses TRBV5-4 and TRBJ1-1; D remains ambiguous. Germline V CDR1 and CDR2: SGHNT, YYREEE (reference sequence). V lost 6 bases and J 4 bases, leaving 13 bases between the germline ends. The CDR3 has 13 amino acids. In DNA form, the CDR3 reads TGTGCCAGCAACCGGATCGGCACCACTGAAGCTTTCTTT. Translating it yields CASNRIGTTEAFF. The full variable domain, with the rest looked up from reference TRBV5-4 and TRBJ1-1, is ETGVTQSPTHLIKTRGQQVTLRCSSQSGHNTVSWYQQALGQGPQFIFQYYREEENGRGNFPPRFSGLQFPNYSSELNVNALELDDSALYLCASNRIGTTEAFFGQGTRLTVV.

The chain has TRBV27 and TRBJ2-1; possible D gene TRBD1, 6 bases. The CDR3 sequence is 13 residues long. Germline CDR1 reads MNHEY; CDR2 reads SMNVEV (reference sequence). V was pared by 8 bases and J by 4 bases, with 12 bases between. The CDR3 bases are TGTGCCAGCTGTTCGGACAGATACAATGAGCAGTTCTTC. This gives the protein CASCSDRYNEQFF.

The chain couples TRBV5-8 to TRBJ2-1, with 10 bases identical to TRBD1. Unmatched junction bases numbered 4, after V lost 3 bases and J lost 16 bases. Germline CDR1 is SGHTS and CDR2 is YDEGEE. The CDR3 covers 11 residues. The CDR3 bases are TGTGCCAGCAGCTCCCGGGACAGGGGCTTCTTC. Translating gives CASSSRDRGFF.

The chain combines TRBV7-9 with TRBJ1-1, with unresolved D. V dropped 1 base and J dropped 2 bases, with 5 bases sitting between them. Germline V gene lookup returns CDR1 SEHNR and CDR2 FQNEAQ (reference sequence). This CDR3 is 13 amino acids long. CDR3 nucleotide sequence: TGTGCCAGCAGCTTAGGGTTCAACACTGAAGCTTTCTTT. This translates into CASSLGFNTEAFF.

The rearrangement joins TRBV10-3 to TRBJ1-2; maybe TRBD1 (6 bases). Trimming pared 4 bases from V and 5 bases from J, leaving 8 bases between. The CDR3 has 12 residues. Germline V gene data show CDR1 as ENHRY and CDR2 as SYGVKD. The CDR3 DNA follows: TGTGCCATCAGTGGACAGGAATATGGCTACACCTTC. Amino acid sequence: CAISGQEYGYTF.

CDR3 sequence: CASSPGQINSPLHF. The CDR3 DNA is TGTGCCAGTAGTCCGGGACAGATTAATTCACCCCTCCACTTT. The chain couples TRBV19 to TRBJ1-6, with TRBD1 matching over 7 bases. Germline CDR1 LNHDA, CDR2 SQIVND (reference sequence). This CDR3 is built from 14 residues. V shed 5 bases and J 6 bases; nucleotides not matched to a gene: 4.

This clone was observed a single time. The chain is built from TRBV11-2 and TRBJ1-5; D unclear. The germline V and J ends were trimmed by 3 bases and 5 bases, with 8 bases remaining between them. Germline CDR1 SGHAT, CDR2 FQNNGV. The CDR3 covers 13 residues. This CDR3 reads CASSFGGDQPQHF. CDR3 sequence (DNA): TGTGCCAGCAGCTTCGGTGGAGATCAGCCCCAGCATTTT.

As for this clone: Different DNA sequences within this sample yield the same CDR3. V gene TRBV19 combines with J gene TRBJ2-3; D remains ambiguous. The V end lost 1 base, the J end lost 4 bases, and 3 bases lay between the germline ends. The germline CDR1 and CDR2 sequences are LNHDA and SQIVND (reference sequence). This CDR3 region has 12 residues. The CDR3 reads CASSIGPDTQYF. The CDR3 bases are TGTGCCAGTAGTATAGGCCCAGATACGCAGTATTTT. Full variable domain (missing parts from reference TRBV19 and TRBJ2-3): DGGITQSPKYLFRKEGQNVTLSCEQNLNHDAMYWYRQDPGQGLRLIYYSQIVNDFQKGDIAEGYSVSREKKESFPLTVTSAQKNPTAFYLCASSIGPDTQYFGPGTRLTVL.

V is TRBV9 and J is TRBJ2-5, with 8 nucleotides matching TRBD2. CDR3 length: 14 residues. Germline V gene data show CDR1 as SGDLS and CDR2 as YYNGEE. Trimming at V came to 3 bases and at J to 4 bases, leaving 5 bases not matched to a gene. CDR3 region: CASSAGLAGETQYF. The DNA of the CDR3 is TGTGCCAGCAGCGCCGGACTAGCAGGAGAGACCCAGTACTTC.

V is TRBV2 and J is TRBJ2-3, with 7 bases lining up with TRBD1. Trimming at V came to 7 bases and at J to 0 bases, leaving 4 bases not matched to a gene. This CDR3 has 14 amino acids. Germline CDR1 is SNHLY and CDR2 is FYNNEI. The CDR3 region is CASTGTASTDTQYF. The CDR3, as DNA: TGTGCCAGCACCGGGACAGCTAGCACAGATACGCAGTATTTT. The complete variable domain, with remaining parts taken from reference TRBV2 and TRBJ2-3, reads EPEVTQTPSHQVTQMGQEVILRCVPISNHLYFYWYRQILGQKVEFLVSFYNNEISEKSEIFDDQFSVERPDGSNFTLKIRSTKLEDSAMYFCASTGTASTDTQYFGPGTRLTVL.

The rearrangement joins TRBV19 to TRBJ1-5; D call uncertain. The CDR3 runs 13 residues. Germline V gives CDR1 LNHDA, CDR2 SQIVND (reference sequence). Trimming cost V 0 bases and J 7 bases, with 7 bases left between them. CDR3 nucleotide sequence: TGTGCCAGTAGTATAGAAAACGTACAGCCCCAGCATTTT. Translating gives CASSIENVQPQHF.

The chain carries TRBV7-2 and TRBJ2-2; D may be TRBD1 (5 bases). CDR3 length equals 17 residues. Trimming stripped 2 bases from V and 4 bases from J, with 17 bases between. Germline V CDR1 and CDR2: SGHTA, FQGNSA. CDR3 region: CASSLWPRVTGTGELFF. Written as DNA, the CDR3 is TGTGCCAGCAGCTTATGGCCCAGGGTTACGGGCACCGGGGAGCTGTTTTTT.

The rearrangement uses TRBV5-1 and TRBJ1-3; D is undetermined. Deletions cut 4 bases from V and 0 bases from J, with 8 bases between. The CDR3 length is 14 residues. The germline V gene encodes CDR1 SGHRS and CDR2 YFSETQ. CDR3 loop: CASSDPSSGNTIYF. CDR3 nucleotides: TGCGCCAGCAGCGACCCCAGCTCTGGAAACACCATATATTTT.

The V and J genes are TRBV6-5 and TRBJ2-3, with D unclear. V was pared by 6 bases and J by 4 bases, with 8 bases between. This CDR3 has 12 amino acids. CDR1 is MNHEY and CDR2 is SVGAGI in the germline V gene. CDR3 sequence reads: CASSRTSDTQYF. In DNA form, the CDR3 reads TGTGCCAGCAGCAGGACGTCAGATACGCAGTATTTT.

The gene calls are TRBV9 and TRBJ2-7; TRBD1 agrees at 7 bases. CDR1 and CDR2 from the germline V gene are SGDLS and YYNGEE. Trimming at V came to 0 bases and at J to 2 bases, leaving 5 bases not matched to a gene. The CDR3 extends over 15 amino acids. CDR3 residues: CASSVGTGVPYEQYF. The DNA for the CDR3 is TGTGCCAGCAGCGTAGGAACAGGGGTCCCCTACGAGCAGTACTTC.

This clone was observed once. This chain joins TRBV19 and TRBJ2-2; 11 bases are shared with TRBD2. From germline, CDR1 is LNHDA and CDR2 SQIVND (reference sequence). This CDR3 has 18 residues. After removal of 3 bases from V and 4 bases from J, the junction contained 10 bases not matched to a gene. In DNA, the CDR3 is TGTGCCAGTAGTATGGCGGGTAGCGGGGGGGTGAGCACCGGGGAGCTGTTTTTT. It encodes CASSMAGSGGVSTGELFF.

The J gene is TRBJ2-2, the V gene TRBV28, with 9 bases aligning to TRBD2. The CDR3 is made up of 17 amino acids. V was clipped by 3 bases and J by 1 base; unmatched bases: 6. The germline gives CDR1 MDHEN, CDR2 SYDVKM. CDR3 coding DNA: TGTGCCAGCAGTTTTTTGTTTAGCGGGGGGAACACCGGGGAGCTGTTTTTT. The encoded protein is CASSFLFSGGNTGELFF.

The rearrangement uses TRBV4-3 and TRBJ1-5; D is undetermined. Germline V gene sequence: CDR1 LGHNA, CDR2 YSLEER. With 3 bases removed from V and 0 bases from J, the gap between germline ends came to 9 bases. The length of the CDR3 is 15 residues. The CDR3 sequence: CASSHSTGSNQPQHF. In DNA form, the CDR3 reads TGCGCCAGCAGCCATTCGACTGGTAGCAATCAGCCCCAGCATTTT.

The chain carries TRBV18 and TRBJ2-5; D is unclear. The CDR3 extends over 15 amino acids. V was shortened by 6 bases and J by 7 bases, with 21 bases between the two germline ends. CDR1 is KGHSH, CDR2 LQKENI, per germline. The CDR3: CASSPGRMELVTQYF. CDR3 coding DNA: TGTGCCAGCTCCCCTGGCAGGATGGAGTTAGTGACCCAGTACTTC.

V usage is TRBV19 and J usage is TRBJ2-7, with D perhaps TRBD2 (7 bases). Per germline, CDR1 LNHDA and CDR2 SQIVND (reference sequence). V was clipped by 10 bases and J by 2 bases, with 21 bases between them. This CDR3 has 15 residues. The DNA for the CDR3 is TGTGCCACCAATACCGGGGGGCGTCCCACCTACGAGCAGTACTTC. Its protein is CATNTGGRPTYEQYF.

This chain links TRBV5-1 with TRBJ2-1; 15 bases map to TRBD2. Germline values: CDR1 SGHRS, CDR2 YFSETQ. CDR3 length equals 19 residues. The V segment lost 0 bases and the J segment 2 bases; nucleotides outside the gene matches: 6. Written as DNA, the CDR3 is TGCGCCAGCAGCTTGGGAGGACTAGCGGGGGGGCTAACCTACAATGAGCAGTTCTTC. It encodes CASSLGGLAGGLTYNEQFF.